In this sample, the clone carrying this T cell receptor beta chain turned up many times. What it binds is unknown. TCRdb re-called the 5' RACE reads with MiXCR, one entry per CDR3 protein. The data contain 150,000 or so distinct CDR3 sequences, around 3.5% of them singletons. The source of the sample is a study of identical twins. Overall study results and limits: For cord blood, abundant beta clonotypes had fewer insertions, unlike memory repertoires, which showed none. Among out-of-frame alpha sequences shared by twins, low generation probability occurred in excess.

The V end lost 5 bases, the J end lost 14 bases, and 19 bases lay between the germline ends. The CDR3 consists of 13 residues. CDR1 is SGHTA, CDR2 FQGNSA, per germline. The receptor comes from a man between 18 and 29 years old in good health. J is TRBJ2-1 and V is TRBV7-2; the D gene is possibly TRBD2 (6 bases). Sequences were obtained from memory T cells sorted from blood. This CDR3 reads CASSPGVAGSEFF. The CDR3 nucleotides read TGTGCCAGCAGCCCGGGCGTGGCGGGAAGTGAGTTCTTC.